This T cell receptor beta chain was identified during a study of blood T cells in healthy people across ages. Next came a second PCR, run for about 6 to 12 cycles, which used a sample-barcoded 5' primer along with a J-beta primer mix. Via MiXCR, TCRdb re-called the 5' RACE reads, giving one row per CDR3 protein. The table includes around 1.7 million distinct CDR3 sequences, roughly 27% detected once. This clonotype was seen repeatedly, ten times or more. CDR3 length: 15 residues. Germline V gene data show CDR1 as LGHDT and CDR2 as YNNKEL (reference sequence). With 2 bases removed from V and 4 bases from J, the gap between germline ends came to 13 bases. PBMCs, at least 6 million per sample, were isolated.

The sample taken for sequencing was blood. J is TRBJ2-3 and V is TRBV3-1; the D gene is possibly TRBD2 (6 bases). This TCR derives from a woman aged 25 to 45 in good health. DNA of the CDR3: TGTGCCAGCAGCCAACAACTAGCCTCACCAGATACGCAGTATTTT. Residues: CASSQQLASPDTQYF.